The TCR beta chain described here comes from a study of blood T cell repertoires in COVID-19. On the study more broadly: COVID-19 samples from acute and convalescent phases originated in the United States, Italy and Spain. In each case, the material was cDNA or gDNA derived from T cells, B-cell-depleted T cells, or PBMCs.

Membership in each cohort depended on participant-reported clinical history. Germline V gene data show CDR1 as SGHVS and CDR2 as FNYEAQ. With V trimmed by 5 bases and J by 5 bases, 8 bases remained unmatched. The CDR3 sequence is 15 residues long. The table came from immunoSEQ multiplex PCR; TCRdb's copy has only in-frame clones and leaves some out. The table records roughly 210,000 clones, more than 75% of them present only once. The clonotype comes from a man aged 30 to 45 in a cohort exposed to, infected with or recovered from COVID-19 (not recorded which). Sample: PBMCs or T cells enriched from blood (not recorded which). The V and J genes are TRBV7-6 and TRBJ2-5, with 10 nucleotides matching TRBD2. DNA for the CDR3: TGTGCCAGCAGCCAGCTTAGTAGCGGGAGGGAGACCCAGTACTTC. Translation: CASSQLSSGRETQYF.